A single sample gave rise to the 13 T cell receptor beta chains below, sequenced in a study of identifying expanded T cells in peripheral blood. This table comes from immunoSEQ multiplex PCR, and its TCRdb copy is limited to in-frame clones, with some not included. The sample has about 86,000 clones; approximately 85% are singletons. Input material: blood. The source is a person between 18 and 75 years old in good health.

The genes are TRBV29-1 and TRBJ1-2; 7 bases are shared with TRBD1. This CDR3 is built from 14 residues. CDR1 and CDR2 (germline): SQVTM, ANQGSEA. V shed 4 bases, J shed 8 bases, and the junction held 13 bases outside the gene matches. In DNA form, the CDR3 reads TGCAGCGTTGGGACAGGAGGTAGTTTTGGCGGCTACACCTTC. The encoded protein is CSVGTGGSFGGYTF. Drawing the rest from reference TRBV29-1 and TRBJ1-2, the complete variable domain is SAVISQKPSRDICQRGTSLTIQCQVDSQVTMMFWYRQQPGQSLTLIATANQGSEATYESGFVIDKFPISRPNLTFSTLTVSNMSPEDSSIYLCSVGTGGSFGGYTFGSGTRLTVV.

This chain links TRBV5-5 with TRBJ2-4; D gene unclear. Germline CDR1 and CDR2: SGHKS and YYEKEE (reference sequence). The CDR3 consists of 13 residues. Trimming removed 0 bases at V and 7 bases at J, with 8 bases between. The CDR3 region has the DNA TGTGCCAGCAGCTTGGAGGAGTTCAACATTCAGTACTTC. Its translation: CASSLEEFNIQYF.

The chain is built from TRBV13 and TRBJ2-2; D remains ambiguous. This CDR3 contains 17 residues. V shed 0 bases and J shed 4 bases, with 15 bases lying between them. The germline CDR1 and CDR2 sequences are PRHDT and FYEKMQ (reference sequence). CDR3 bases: TGTGCCAGCAGCTTAGGTGGCAGGCTTACGAGCACCGGGGAGCTGTTTTTT. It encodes CASSLGGRLTSTGELFF.

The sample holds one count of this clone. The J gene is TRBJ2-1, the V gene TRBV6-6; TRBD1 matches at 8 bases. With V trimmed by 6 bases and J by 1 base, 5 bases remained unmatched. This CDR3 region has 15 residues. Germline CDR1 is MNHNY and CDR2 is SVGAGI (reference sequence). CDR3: CASSPWTGSYNEQFF. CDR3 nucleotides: TGTGCCAGCAGCCCCTGGACAGGGTCCTACAATGAGCAGTTCTTC.

CDR3 sequence: CATSRDRMGQGTEAFF. The CDR3, as DNA: TGTGCCACCAGCAGAGATAGAATGGGACAGGGGACTGAAGCTTTCTTT. The J gene is TRBJ1-1, the V gene TRBV15; 10 bases match TRBD1. Germline V CDR1 and CDR2: LNHNV, YYDKDF (reference sequence). The CDR3 has 16 residues. J was trimmed by 5 bases and V by 0 bases; bases with no gene match: 6.

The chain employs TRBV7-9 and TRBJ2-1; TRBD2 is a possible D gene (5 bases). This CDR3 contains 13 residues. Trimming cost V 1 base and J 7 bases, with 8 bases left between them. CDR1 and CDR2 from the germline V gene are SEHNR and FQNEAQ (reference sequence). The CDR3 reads CASSLVRRNEQFF. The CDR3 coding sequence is TGTGCCAGCAGCTTAGTTAGGAGGAATGAGCAGTTCTTC.

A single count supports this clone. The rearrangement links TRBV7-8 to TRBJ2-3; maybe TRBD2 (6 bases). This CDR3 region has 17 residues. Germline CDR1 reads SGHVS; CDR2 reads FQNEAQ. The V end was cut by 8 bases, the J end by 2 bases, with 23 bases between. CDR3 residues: CASLLAHPGAVTDTQYF. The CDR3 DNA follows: TGTGCCAGCTTACTAGCTCACCCCGGGGCTGTCACAGATACGCAGTATTTT.

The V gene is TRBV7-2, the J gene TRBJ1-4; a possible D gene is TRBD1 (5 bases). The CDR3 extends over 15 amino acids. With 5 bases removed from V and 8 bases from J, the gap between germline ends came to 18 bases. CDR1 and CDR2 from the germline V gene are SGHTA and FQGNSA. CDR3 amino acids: CASSPHRGLGEKLFF. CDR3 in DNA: TGTGCCAGCAGCCCGCACCGGGGCCTTGGGGAAAAACTGTTTTTT.

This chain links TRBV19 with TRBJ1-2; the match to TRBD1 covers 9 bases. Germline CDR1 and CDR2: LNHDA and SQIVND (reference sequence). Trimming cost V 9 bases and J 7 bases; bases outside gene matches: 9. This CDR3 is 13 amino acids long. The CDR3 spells CARERDRACGYTF. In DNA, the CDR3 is TGTGCCAGAGAACGGGACAGGGCTTGTGGCTACACCTTC.

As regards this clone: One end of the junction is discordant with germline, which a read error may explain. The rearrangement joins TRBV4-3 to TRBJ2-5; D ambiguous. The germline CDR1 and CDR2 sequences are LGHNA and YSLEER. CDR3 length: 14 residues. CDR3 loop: CASSLSSDGEAQYF. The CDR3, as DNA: TGCGCCAGCAGCCTCTCTTCGGACGGAGAGGCCCAGTACTTC.

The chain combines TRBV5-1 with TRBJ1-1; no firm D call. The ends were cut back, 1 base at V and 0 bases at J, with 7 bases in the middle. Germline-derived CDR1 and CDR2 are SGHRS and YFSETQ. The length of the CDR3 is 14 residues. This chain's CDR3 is CASSLTAMNTEAFF. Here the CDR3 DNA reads TGCGCCAGCAGCTTGACAGCAATGAACACTGAAGCTTTCTTT.

The CDR3 region is CASSAGTNTEAFF. CDR3 DNA: TGTGCCAGCAGCGCTGGGACGAACACTGAAGCTTTCTTT. The chain uses TRBV7-3 and TRBJ1-1, with D possibly TRBD1 on 5 matching bases. This CDR3 region has 13 residues. Germline CDR1 SGHTA, CDR2 FQGTGA. Between the trimmed V and J ends, which lost 5 bases and 1 base, there was a span of 8 bases.

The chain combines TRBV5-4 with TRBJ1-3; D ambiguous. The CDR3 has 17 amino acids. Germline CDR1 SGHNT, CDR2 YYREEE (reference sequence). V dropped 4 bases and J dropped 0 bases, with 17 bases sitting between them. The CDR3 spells CASSLDMGFTSGNTIYF. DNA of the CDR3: TGTGCCAGCAGCCTTGACATGGGATTCACCTCTGGAAACACCATATATTTT.